The sequence of this T cell receptor beta chain was determined in a study of response to subunit inactivated influenza vaccine. Study-level findings and limits: It was suggested by the authors that few new T cells are recruited by each seasonal influenza vaccination.

This clonotype was counted at least ten times. The antigen is unknown. TCRdb recomputed calls from the RT-PCR reads with MiXCR, one row per CDR3 protein. The repertoire holds 700,000 to 800,000 distinct CDR3 sequences, with less than 20% as singletons. With 0 bases removed from V and 4 bases from J, the gap between germline ends came to 12 bases. The CDR3 runs 15 residues. Germline assignment: CDR1 ENHRY and CDR2 SYGVKD. This chain joins TRBV10-3 and TRBJ1-2; weak D call: TRBD1 (6 bases). This material consisted of PBMCs from blood, taken 5 days after vaccination. The TCR originated in a man aged 45 to 65 who received an inactivated influenza vaccine. In DNA, the CDR3 is TGTGCCATCAGTGAGTCCAGACAGGCAAGCTATGGCTACACCTTC. This gives the protein CAISESRQASYGYTF.